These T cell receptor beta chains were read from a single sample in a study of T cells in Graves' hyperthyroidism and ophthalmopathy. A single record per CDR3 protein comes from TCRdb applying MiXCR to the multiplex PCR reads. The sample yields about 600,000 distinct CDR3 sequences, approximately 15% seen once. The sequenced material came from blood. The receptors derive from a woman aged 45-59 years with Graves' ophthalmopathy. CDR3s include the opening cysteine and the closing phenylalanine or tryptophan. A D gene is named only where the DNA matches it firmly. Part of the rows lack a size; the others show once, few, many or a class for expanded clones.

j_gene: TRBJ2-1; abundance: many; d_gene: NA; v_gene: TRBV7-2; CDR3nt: TGTGCCAGCAGCTTCAGAGGGGCCCTGCTCTCCTACAATGAGCAGTTCTTC; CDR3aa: CASSFRGALLSYNEQFF
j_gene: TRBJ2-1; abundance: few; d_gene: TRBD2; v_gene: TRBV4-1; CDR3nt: TGCGCCAGCAGCCAAGTAGTAGCGGGGTACAATGAACAGTTCTTC; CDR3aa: CASSQVVAGYNEQFF
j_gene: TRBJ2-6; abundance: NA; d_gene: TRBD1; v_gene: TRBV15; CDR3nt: TGTGCCACCAGCAGAGATCCCCGACAGGGGGCTAGCTCTGGGGCCAACGTCCTGACTTTC; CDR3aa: CATSRDPRQGASSGANVLTF
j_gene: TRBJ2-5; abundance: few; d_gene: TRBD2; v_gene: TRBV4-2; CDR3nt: TGTGCCAGCAGCCAAACCCTAGGAGGGACTAGCGGACAAGAGACCCAGTACTTC; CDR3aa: CASSQTLGGTSGQETQYF
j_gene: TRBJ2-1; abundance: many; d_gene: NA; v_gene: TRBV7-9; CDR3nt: TGTGCCAGCAGCACAAATAGGGGGGGGTTTTACAATGAGCAGTTCTTC; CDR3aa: CASSTNRGGFYNEQFF
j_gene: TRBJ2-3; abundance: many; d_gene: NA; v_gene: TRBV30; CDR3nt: TGTGCCTGGAGTGCACCTAGGGGTGGCACAGATACGCAGTATTTT; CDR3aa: CAWSAPRGGTDTQYF
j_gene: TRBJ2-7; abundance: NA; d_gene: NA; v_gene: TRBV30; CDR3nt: TGTGCCTGGAGCCAGGGGGGGATTTACGAGCAGTACTTC; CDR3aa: CAWSQGGIYEQYF
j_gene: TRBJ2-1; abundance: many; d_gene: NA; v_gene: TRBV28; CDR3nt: TGTGCCAGCGGCAGGGTAACAATTGGTGAGCAGTTCTTC; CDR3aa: CASGRVTIGEQFF
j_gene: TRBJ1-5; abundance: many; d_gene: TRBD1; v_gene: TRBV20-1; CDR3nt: TGCAGTGCTTCCTTACAGGGGGCTATCGGCAATCAGCCCCAGCATTTT; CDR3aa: CSASLQGAIGNQPQHF
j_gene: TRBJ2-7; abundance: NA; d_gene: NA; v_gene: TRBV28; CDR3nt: TGTGCCAGCAGCCCCGTTGGGCCGCGGCAGTACTTC; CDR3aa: CASSPVGPRQYF
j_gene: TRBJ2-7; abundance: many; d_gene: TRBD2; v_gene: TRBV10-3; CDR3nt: TGTGCCATCAGTGCTAGCGGGAGCTCCTACGAGCAGTACTTC; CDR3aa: CAISASGSSYEQYF
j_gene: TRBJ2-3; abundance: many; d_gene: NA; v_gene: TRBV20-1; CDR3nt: TGCAGTGCTAGAGAGGTAATAGATACGCAGTATTTT; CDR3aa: CSAREVIDTQYF
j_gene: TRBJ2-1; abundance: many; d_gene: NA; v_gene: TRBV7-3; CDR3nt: TGTGCCAGCAGCTTAACGGGCAGTAGCTCCTACAATGAGCAGTTCTTC; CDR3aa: CASSLTGSSSYNEQFF
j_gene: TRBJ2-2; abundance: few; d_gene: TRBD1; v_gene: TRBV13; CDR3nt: TGTGCCAGCAGCTTCGGTTCAGGGGGCACCGGGGAGCTGTTTTTT; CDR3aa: CASSFGSGGTGELFF
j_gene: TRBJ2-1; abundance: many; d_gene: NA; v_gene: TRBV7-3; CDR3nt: TGTGCCAGCAGCTTAACAAGGGATGAAGGGAATGAGCAGTTCTTC; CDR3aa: CASSLTRDEGNEQFF
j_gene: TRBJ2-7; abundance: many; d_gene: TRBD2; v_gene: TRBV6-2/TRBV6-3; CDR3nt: TGTGCCAGCAGTACTGGACTAGCGAACTACGAGCAGTACTTC; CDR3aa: CASSTGLANYEQYF
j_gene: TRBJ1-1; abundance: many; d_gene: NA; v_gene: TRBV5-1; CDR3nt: TGCGCCAGCAGCGACGGAGGAGGGGACAACACCGAAGCTTTCTTT; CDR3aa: CASSDGGGDNTEAFF
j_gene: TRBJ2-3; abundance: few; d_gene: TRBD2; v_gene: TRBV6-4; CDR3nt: TGTGCCAGCAGTGCGAGGGAGGGCCCCACAGATACGCAGTATTTT; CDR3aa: CASSAREGPTDTQYF
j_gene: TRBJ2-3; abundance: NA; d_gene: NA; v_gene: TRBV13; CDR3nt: TGTGCCAGCAGCTTACGACGGGAGTTGTCAGATACGCAGTATTTT; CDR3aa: CASSLRRELSDTQYF
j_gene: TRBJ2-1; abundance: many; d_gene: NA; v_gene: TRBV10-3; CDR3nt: TGTGCCATCAGCCAGAATCGACTAGTCTCCTACAATGAGCAGTTCTTC; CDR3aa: CAISQNRLVSYNEQFF
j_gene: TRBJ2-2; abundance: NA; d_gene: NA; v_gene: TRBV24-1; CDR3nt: TGTGCCACCAGTGCGGGTGTTTACACCGGGGAGCTGTTTTTT; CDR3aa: CATSAGVYTGELFF
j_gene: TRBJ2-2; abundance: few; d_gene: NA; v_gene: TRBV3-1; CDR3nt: TGTGCCAGCAGCCAATTCATTCCAGGGTCCGCTTCTAAGAACACCGGGGAGCTGTTTTTT; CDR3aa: CASSQFIPGSASKNTGELFF
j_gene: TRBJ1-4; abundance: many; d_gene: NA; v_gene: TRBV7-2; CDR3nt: TGTGCCAGCAGCTTAGCGGGCGGTGCGACAACTAATGAAAAACTGTTTTTT; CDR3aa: CASSLAGGATTNEKLFF
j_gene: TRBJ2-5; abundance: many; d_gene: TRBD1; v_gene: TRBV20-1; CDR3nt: TGCAGTGCTAGAGGACAGGGGGCGGGTCAAGAGACCCAGTACTTC; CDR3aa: CSARGQGAGQETQYF
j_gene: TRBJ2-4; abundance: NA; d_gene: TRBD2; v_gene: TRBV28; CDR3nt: TGTGCCAGCAGGACACCGGGACTAGCGGGGGTTGAAAACATTCAGTACTTC; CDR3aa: CASRTPGLAGVENIQYF
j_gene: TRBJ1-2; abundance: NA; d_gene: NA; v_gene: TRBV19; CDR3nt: TGTGCCAGTTTACAACGAACAGGATATTATGGCTACACCTTC; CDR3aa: CASLQRTGYYGYTF
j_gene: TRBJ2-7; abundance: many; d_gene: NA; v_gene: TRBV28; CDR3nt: TGTGCCAGCAGTTTACACGGGAACTCCTACGAGCAGTACTTC; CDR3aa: CASSLHGNSYEQYF
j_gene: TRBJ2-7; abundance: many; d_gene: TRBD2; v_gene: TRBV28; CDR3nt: TGTGCCAGCAAAAGGAGGGTAGCGGGAAAGTCCTACGAGCAGTACTTC; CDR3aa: CASKRRVAGKSYEQYF
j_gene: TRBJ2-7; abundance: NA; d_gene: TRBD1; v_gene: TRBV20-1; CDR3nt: TGCAGTGCTAGCTCGACAGGGGTAGACGAGCAGTACTTC; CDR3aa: CSASSTGVDEQYF
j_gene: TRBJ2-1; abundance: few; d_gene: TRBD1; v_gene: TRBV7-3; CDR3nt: TGTGCCAGCAGCCCGACAGGGGTCTTAGGGGTCAATGAGCAGTTCTTC; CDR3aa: CASSPTGVLGVNEQFF
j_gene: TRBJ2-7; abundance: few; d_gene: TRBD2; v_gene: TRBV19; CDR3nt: TGTGCCAGTAGTATCCAGCCGGGACTAGCGGGAGGAAGCTCCTACGAGCAGTACTTC; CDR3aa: CASSIQPGLAGGSSYEQYF
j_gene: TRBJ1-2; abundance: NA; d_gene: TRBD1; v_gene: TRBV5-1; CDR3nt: TGTGCCAGCAGCTTAGGGGACAGGGATCACTATGGCTACACCTTC; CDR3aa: CASSLGDRDHYGYTF
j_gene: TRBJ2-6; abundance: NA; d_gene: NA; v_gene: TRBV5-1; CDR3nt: TGCGCCAGCAGCTTGGTGGCGTCTGGGGCCAACGTCCTGACTTTC; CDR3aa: CASSLVASGANVLTF
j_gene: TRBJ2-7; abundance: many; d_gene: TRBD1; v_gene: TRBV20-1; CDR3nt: TGCAGTGCTAGAGAAAGACAGGGGACCTACGAGCAGTACTTC; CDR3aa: CSARERQGTYEQYF
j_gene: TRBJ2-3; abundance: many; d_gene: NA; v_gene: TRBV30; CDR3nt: TGTGCCTGGAGAGGTCAGGGAGCAGATACGCAGTATTTT; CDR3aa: CAWRGQGADTQYF
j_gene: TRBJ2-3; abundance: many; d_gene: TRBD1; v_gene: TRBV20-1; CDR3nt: TGCAGTGCTAGAGAGGGGACAGTTAACACAGATACGCAGTATTTT; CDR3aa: CSAREGTVNTDTQYF
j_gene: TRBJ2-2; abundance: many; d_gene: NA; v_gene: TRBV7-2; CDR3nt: TGTGCCAGCAGCTTAGAGGTCGAGACCGGGGAGCTGTTTTTT; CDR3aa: CASSLEVETGELFF
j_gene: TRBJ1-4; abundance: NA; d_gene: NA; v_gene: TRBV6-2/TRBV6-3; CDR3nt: TGTGCCAGCAGTCCCTATGGGTTAGGTAATGAAAAACTGTTTTTT; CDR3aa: CASSPYGLGNEKLFF
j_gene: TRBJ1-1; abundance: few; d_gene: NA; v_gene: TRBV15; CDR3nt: TGTGCCACCAGCCCTACCCTCCGAGGGGAGAACACTGAAGCTTTCTTT; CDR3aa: CATSPTLRGENTEAFF
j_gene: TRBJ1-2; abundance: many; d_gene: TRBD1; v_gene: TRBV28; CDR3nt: TGTGCCAGCAGTTTTTTGAACTTCGGACAGGGGGCGCGGGGTGGCTACACCTTC; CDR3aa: CASSFLNFGQGARGGYTF
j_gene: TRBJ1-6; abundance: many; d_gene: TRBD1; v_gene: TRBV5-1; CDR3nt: TGCGCCAGCAGCTTTGAGGGGGCTATTGATAATTCACCCCTCCACTTT; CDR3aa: CASSFEGAIDNSPLHF
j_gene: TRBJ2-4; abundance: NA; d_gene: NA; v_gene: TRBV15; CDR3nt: TGTGCCACTGGGATAGCCAAAAACATTCAGTACTTC; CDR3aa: CATGIAKNIQYF
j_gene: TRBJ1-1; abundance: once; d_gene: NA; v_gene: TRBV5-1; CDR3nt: TGCGCCAGCAGCTTGTTACTAAGCGGGACTGAAGCTTTCTTT; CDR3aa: CASSLLLSGTEAFF
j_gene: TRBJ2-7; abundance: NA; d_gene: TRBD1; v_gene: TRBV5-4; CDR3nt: TGTGCCAGCAGCCACAGGGGGCTACCGCCCTACGAGCAGTACTTC; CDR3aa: CASSHRGLPPYEQYF
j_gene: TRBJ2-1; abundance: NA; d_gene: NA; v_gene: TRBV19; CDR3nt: TGTGCCAGTAGTATCAAATTCGGGACTCGATACAATGAGCAGTTCTTC; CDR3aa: CASSIKFGTRYNEQFF
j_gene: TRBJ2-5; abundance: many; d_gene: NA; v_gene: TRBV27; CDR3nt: TGTGCCAGCAGTTCCCGGGCAGGACGAGGGACCCAGTACTTC; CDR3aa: CASSSRAGRGTQYF
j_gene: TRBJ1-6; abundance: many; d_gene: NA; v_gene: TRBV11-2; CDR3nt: TGTGCCAGCAGCTTAGGGGGCTGGAATTCACCCCTCCACTTT; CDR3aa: CASSLGGWNSPLHF
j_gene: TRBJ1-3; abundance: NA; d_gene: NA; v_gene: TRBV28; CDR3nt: TGTGCCAGCATTCCCTTACGGCTTGGCTCTGGAAACACCATATATTTT; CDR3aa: CASIPLRLGSGNTIYF
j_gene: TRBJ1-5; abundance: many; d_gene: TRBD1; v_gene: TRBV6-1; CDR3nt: TGTGCCAGCAGTGAAGTCGGAGGGGGCGGGAATCAGCCCCAGCATTTT; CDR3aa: CASSEVGGGGNQPQHF
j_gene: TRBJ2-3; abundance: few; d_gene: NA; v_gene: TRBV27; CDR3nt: TGTGCCAGCAGTCCAAAGGGTTTCACAGATACGCAGTATTTT; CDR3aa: CASSPKGFTDTQYF
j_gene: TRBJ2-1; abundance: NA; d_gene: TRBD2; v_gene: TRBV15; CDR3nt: TGTGCCACCAGCGGGACTAGCGGCTACTCCTACAATGAGCAGTTCTTC; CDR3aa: CATSGTSGYSYNEQFF
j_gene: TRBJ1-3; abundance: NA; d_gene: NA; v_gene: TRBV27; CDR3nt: TGTGCCAGCAGCCGATCCTCGATCCCGACTGGGGGAAACACCATATATTTT; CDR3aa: CASSRSSIPTGGNTIYF
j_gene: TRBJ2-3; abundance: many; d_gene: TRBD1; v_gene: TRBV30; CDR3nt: TGTGCCGCCCAGGGGGCGGGTACCACAGATACGCAGTATTTT; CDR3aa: CAAQGAGTTDTQYF